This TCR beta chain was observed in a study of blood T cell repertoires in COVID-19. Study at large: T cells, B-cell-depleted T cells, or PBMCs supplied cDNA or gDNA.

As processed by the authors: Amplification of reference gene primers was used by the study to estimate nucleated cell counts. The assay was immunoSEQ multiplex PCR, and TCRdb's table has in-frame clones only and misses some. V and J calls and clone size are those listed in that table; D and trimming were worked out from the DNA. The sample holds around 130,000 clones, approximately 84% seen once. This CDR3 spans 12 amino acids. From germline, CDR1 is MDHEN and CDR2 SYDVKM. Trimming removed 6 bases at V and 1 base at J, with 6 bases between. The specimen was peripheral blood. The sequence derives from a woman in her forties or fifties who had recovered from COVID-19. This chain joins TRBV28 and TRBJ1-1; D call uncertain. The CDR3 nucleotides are TGTGCCAGCAGGGTACAGAACACTGAAGCTTTCTTT. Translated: CASRVQNTEAFF.